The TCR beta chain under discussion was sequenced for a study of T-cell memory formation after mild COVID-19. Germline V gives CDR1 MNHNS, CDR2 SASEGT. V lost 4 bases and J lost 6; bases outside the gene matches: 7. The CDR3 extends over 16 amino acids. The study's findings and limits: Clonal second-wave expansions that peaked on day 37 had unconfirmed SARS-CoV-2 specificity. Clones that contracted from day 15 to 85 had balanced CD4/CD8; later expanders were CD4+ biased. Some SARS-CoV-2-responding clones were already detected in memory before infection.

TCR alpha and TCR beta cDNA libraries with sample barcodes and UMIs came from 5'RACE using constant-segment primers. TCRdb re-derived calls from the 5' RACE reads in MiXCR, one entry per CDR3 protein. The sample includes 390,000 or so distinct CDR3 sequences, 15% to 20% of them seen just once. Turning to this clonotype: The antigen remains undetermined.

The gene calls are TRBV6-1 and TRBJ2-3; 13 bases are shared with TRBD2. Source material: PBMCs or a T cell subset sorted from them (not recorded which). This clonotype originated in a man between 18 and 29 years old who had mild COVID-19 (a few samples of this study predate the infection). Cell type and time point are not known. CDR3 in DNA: TGTGCCAGCAGTGGTACTAGCGGGGGGGCAACTGATACGCAGTATTTT. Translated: CASSGTSGGATDTQYF.